This TCR beta chain was observed in a study of OX40 agonist ivuxolimab in advanced cancers. Here immunoSEQ multiplex PCR was the method, and the copy in TCRdb shows in-frame clones only, minus some. This sample has 60,000 or so clones, with more than 70% found just once. Germline V gives CDR1 SGHTA, CDR2 FQGTGA. The V and J ends lost 2 bases and 6 bases respectively, with 10 bases between them. The CDR3 spans 13 residues. The receptor comes from an adult with an advanced solid tumor such as melanoma, head and neck, liver or kidney cancer. The chain combines TRBV7-3 with TRBJ1-1; weak D call: TRBD1 (6 bases). The sequencing here drew on CD4+ or CD8+ T cells sorted from blood, taken in a trial of the OX40 agonist ivuxolimab. The CDR3 spells CASSLGGSAEAFF. The CDR3 region has the DNA TGTGCCAGCAGCTTAGGGGGCTCGGCTGAAGCTTTCTTT.